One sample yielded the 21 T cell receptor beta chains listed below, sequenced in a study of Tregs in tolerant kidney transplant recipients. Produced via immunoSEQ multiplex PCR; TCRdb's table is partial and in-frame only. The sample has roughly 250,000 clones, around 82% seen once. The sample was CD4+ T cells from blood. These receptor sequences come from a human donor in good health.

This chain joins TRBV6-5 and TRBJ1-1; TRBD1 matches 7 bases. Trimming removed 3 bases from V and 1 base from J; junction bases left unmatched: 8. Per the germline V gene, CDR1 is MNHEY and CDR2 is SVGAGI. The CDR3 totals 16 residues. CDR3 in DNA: TGTGCCAGCAGTTATTCCGGACAGGCCACGAACACTGAAGCTTTCTTT. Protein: CASSYSGQATNTEAFF.

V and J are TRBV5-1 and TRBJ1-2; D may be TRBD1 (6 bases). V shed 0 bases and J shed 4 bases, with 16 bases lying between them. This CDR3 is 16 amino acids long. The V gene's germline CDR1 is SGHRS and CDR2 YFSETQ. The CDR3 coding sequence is TGCGCCAGCAGCTTGGAACAGGGCCCGTACCTCTATGGCTACACCTTC. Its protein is CASSLEQGPYLYGYTF.

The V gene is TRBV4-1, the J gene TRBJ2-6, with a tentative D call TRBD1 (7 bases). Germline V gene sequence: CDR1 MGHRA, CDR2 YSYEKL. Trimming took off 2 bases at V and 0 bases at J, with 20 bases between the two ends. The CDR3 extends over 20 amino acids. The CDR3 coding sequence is TGCGCCAGCAGCCAAATCCGACAGGGAGGTTTTCGCTCTGGGGCCAACGTCCTGACTTTC. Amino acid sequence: CASSQIRQGGFRSGANVLTF.

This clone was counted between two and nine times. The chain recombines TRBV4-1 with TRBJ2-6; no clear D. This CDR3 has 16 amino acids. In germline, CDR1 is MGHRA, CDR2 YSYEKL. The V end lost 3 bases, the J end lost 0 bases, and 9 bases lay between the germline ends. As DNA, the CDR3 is TGCGCCAGCAGCCATTTCACCTTCTCTGGGGCCAACGTCCTGACTTTC. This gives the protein CASSHFTFSGANVLTF.

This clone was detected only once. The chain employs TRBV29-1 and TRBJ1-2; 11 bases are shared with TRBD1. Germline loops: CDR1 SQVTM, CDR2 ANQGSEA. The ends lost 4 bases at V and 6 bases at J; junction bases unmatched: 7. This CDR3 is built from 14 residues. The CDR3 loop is CSVVLGQGAHGYTF. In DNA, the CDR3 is TGCAGCGTTGTATTAGGACAGGGGGCTCATGGCTACACCTTC.

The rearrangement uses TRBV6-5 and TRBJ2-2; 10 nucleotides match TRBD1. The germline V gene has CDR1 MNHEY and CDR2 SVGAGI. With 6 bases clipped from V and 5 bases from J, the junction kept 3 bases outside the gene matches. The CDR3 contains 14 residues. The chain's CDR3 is CASRDRGRTGELFF. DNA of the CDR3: TGTGCCAGCAGAGACAGGGGGCGGACCGGGGAGCTGTTTTTT.

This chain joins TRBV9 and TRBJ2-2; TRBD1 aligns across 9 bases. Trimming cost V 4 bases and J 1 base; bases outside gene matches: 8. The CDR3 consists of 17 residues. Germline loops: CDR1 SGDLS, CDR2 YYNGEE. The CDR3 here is CASSRQLGQGNTGELFF. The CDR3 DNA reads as TGTGCCAGCAGCCGCCAGCTGGGACAGGGGAACACCGGGGAGCTGTTTTTT.

Here the CDR3 reads CASIASGVYNEQFF. The CDR3 DNA sequence: TGTGCCAGCATTGCTAGCGGGGTTTACAATGAGCAGTTCTTC. The rearrangement uses TRBV25-1 and TRBJ2-1, with 9 positions matching TRBD2. This CDR3 has 14 amino acids. Unmatched junction bases numbered 5, after V lost 7 bases and J lost 4 bases. Per the germline V gene, CDR1 is MGHDK and CDR2 is SYGVNS. The full variable domain, in which reference TRBV25-1 and TRBJ2-1 provide the parts outside the CDR3, is EADIYQTPRYLVIGTGKKITLECSQTMGHDKMYWYQQDPGMELHLIHYSYGVNSTEKGDLSSESTVSRIRTEHFPLTLESARPSHTSQYLCASIASGVYNEQFFGPGTRLTVL.

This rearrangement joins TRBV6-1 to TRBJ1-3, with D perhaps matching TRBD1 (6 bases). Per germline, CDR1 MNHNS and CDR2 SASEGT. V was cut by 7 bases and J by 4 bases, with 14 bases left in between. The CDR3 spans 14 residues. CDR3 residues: CASIRGPSGNTIYF. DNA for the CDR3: TGTGCCAGCATTCGGGGGCCCTCCGGAAACACCATATATTTT.

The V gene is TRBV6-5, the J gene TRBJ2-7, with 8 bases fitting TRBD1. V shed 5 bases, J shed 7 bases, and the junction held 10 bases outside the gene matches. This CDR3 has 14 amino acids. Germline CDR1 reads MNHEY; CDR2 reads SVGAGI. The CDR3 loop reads CASSTGQGIWEQYF. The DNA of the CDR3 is TGTGCCAGCAGTACCGGACAGGGAATCTGGGAGCAGTACTTC.

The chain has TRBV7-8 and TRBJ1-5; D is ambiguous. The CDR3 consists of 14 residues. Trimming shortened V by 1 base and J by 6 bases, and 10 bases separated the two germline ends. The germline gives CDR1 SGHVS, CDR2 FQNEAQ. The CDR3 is CASSLGAGTQPQHF. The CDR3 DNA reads TGTGCCAGCAGCTTAGGGGCAGGCACTCAGCCCCAGCATTTT.

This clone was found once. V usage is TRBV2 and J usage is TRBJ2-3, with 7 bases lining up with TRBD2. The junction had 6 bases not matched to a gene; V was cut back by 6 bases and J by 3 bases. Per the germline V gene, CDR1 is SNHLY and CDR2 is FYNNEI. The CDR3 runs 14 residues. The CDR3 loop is CASRTGLGTDTQYF. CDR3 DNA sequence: TGTGCCAGCAGAACTGGACTAGGGACAGATACGCAGTATTTT.

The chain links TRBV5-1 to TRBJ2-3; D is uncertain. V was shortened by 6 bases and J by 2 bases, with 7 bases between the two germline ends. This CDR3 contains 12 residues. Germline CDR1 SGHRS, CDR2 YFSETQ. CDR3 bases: TGCGCCAGCAACGCGTTCACAGATACGCAGTATTTT. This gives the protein CASNAFTDTQYF. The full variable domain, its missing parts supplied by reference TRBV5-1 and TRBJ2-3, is KAGVTQTPRYLIKTRGQQVTLSCSPISGHRSVSWYQQTPGQGLQFLFEYFSETQRNKGNFPGRFSGRQFSNSRSEMNVSTLELGDSALYLCASNAFTDTQYFGPGTRLTVL.

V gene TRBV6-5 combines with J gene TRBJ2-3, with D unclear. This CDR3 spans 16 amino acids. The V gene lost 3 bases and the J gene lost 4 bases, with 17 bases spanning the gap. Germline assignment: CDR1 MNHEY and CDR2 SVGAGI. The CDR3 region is CASSYGPIRVPDTQYF. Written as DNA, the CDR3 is TGTGCCAGCAGTTATGGCCCAATACGAGTTCCAGATACGCAGTATTTT.

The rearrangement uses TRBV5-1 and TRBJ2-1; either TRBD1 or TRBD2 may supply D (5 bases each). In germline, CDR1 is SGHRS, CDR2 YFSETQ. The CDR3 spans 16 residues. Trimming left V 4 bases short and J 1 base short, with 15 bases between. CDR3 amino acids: CASSPGTADSYNEQFF. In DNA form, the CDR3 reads TGCGCCAGCAGCCCCGGGACGGCGGATTCCTACAATGAGCAGTTCTTC.

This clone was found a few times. CDR3 DNA: TGTGCCAGCAGTTACTCCCCGGGGGCTGGGGAGACCCAGTACTTC. It translates to CASSYSPGAGETQYF. The chain joins TRBV6-5 to TRBJ2-5; tentatively, D is TRBD1 or TRBD2 (6 bases each). Germline V lookup: CDR1 MNHEY, CDR2 SVGAGI. The CDR3 runs 15 residues. V was shortened by 0 bases and J by 5 bases, with 13 bases between the two germline ends.

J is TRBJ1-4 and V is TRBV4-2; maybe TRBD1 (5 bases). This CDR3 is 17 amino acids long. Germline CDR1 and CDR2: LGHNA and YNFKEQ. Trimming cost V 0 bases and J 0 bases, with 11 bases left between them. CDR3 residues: CASSQESWGTTNEKLFF. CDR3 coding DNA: TGTGCCAGCAGCCAAGAATCCTGGGGGACAACTAATGAAAAACTGTTTTTT.

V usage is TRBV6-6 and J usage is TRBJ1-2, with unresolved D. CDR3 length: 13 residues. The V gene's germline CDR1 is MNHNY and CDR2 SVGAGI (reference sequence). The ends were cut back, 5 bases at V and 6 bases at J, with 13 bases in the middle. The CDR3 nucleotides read TGTGCCAGCAGTAGACGGCCCGAAGATGGCTACACCTTC. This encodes CASSRRPEDGYTF.

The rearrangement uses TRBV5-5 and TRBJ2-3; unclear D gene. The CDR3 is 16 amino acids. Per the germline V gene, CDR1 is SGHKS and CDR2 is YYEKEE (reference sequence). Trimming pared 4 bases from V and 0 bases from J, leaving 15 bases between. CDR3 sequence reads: CASSQRRIDSTDTQYF. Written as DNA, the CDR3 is TGTGCCAGCAGCCAACGACGCATAGATAGCACAGATACGCAGTATTTT.

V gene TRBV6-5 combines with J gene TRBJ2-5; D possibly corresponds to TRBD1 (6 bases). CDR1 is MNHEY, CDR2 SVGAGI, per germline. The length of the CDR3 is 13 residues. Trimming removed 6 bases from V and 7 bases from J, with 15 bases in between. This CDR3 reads CASRMDRVGTQYF. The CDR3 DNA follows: TGTGCCAGCAGAATGGACAGAGTGGGGACCCAGTACTTC.

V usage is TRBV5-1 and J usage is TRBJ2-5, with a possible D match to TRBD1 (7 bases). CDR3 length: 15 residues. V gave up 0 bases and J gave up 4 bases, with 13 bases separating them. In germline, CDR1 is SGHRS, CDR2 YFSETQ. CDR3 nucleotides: TGCGCCAGCAGCTTGGTCCCAGGGGGGAGAGAGACCCAGTACTTC. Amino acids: CASSLVPGGRETQYF.